This T cell receptor (beta chain) was sequenced in a study of T cells after yellow fever vaccination. Points from the study as a whole: Most primary-vaccination clones recurred post-booster (roughly 97% CD4, around 90% CD8).

TCRdb recomputed calls from the 5' RACE reads with MiXCR, one row per CDR3 protein. The sample yields 500,000 to 650,000 distinct CDR3 sequences, roughly 13% seen once. This clonotype has just a few counts. What it binds is not known. V lost 4 bases and J 7 bases, leaving 17 bases between the germline ends. CDR1 and CDR2 from the germline V gene are LNHDA and SQIVND (reference sequence). The length of the CDR3 is 15 residues. The sample consisted of PBMCs, taken on the day of the yellow fever booster vaccination. The rearrangement links TRBV19 to TRBJ1-5; maybe TRBD1 (6 bases). The origin of this receptor is a man aged 25-40 years who received the YFV17D yellow fever vaccine. CDR3 nucleotide sequence: TGTGCCAGTAGTACAGGGTGGGGGCCTTGGCAGCCCCAGCATTTT. Its protein is CASSTGWGPWQPQHF.